Sequencing of this TCR beta chain was carried out in a study of blood T cell repertoires in COVID-19. Overall study context: Acute-phase and convalescent COVID-19 samples originated in the United States, Italy and Spain. T cells, B-cell-depleted T cells, or PBMCs provided the cDNA or gDNA that served as material.

The CDR3 consists of 18 residues. CDR1 MNHEY and CDR2 SVGEGT come from the germline V gene. V was trimmed by 0 bases and J by 1 base, leaving 16 bases between them. Sequenced by immunoSEQ multiplex PCR; TCRdb stores in-frame clones only, minus some. The sample carries 150,000 to 200,000 clones, approximately 80% recorded once. Participants were aged 18 to 89 years, lived in about 26 US areas, and enrolled virtually. Individuals in the exposed group had encountered a COVID-19 case within 2 weeks preceding study entry. Sequenced: PBMCs or T cells enriched from blood (not recorded which). The J gene is TRBJ2-1, the V gene TRBV6-2 or TRBV6-3, with D possibly being TRBD2 (6 bases). The sequence was obtained from a man in his 70s who had been exposed to COVID-19. The CDR3 is CASSYSIQESGSYNEQFF. The CDR3 bases are TGTGCCAGCAGTTACTCGATCCAGGAGAGCGGGTCCTACAATGAGCAGTTCTTC.